This T cell receptor beta chain comes out of a study of OX40 agonist ivuxolimab in advanced cancers. Study-level information: Patients treated during dose escalation were battling hepatocellular carcinoma, melanoma, renal cell or head and neck cancer. At 75% to 90% male, the cohort had a mean age of about 60 years, ranging from roughly 20 to 85. Points from the study as a whole: Compared with others, partial responders at 0.1-3.0 mg/kg displayed clonal expansion among the lowest.

This clone was counted only a few times. What it binds is unknown. The protocol was immunoSEQ multiplex PCR, while the TCRdb copy is restricted to in-frame clones and leaves out a portion. In the table there are more than 20,000 clones, less than 90% of which are singletons. This sequence was found in an adult with an advanced solid tumor such as melanoma, head and neck, liver or kidney cancer. The sample here was CD4+ or CD8+ T cells sorted from blood, taken in a trial of the OX40 agonist ivuxolimab.

The CDR3 reads CASSYSNSPYEQYF. CDR3 nucleotide sequence: TGTGCCAGCAGTTACTCGAACAGCCCCTACGAGCAGTACTTC. The chain carries TRBV6-5 and TRBJ2-7; no firm D call. This CDR3 region has 14 residues. Per the germline V gene, CDR1 is MNHEY and CDR2 is SVGAGI. Trimming cost V 0 bases and J 2 bases, with 8 bases left between them.